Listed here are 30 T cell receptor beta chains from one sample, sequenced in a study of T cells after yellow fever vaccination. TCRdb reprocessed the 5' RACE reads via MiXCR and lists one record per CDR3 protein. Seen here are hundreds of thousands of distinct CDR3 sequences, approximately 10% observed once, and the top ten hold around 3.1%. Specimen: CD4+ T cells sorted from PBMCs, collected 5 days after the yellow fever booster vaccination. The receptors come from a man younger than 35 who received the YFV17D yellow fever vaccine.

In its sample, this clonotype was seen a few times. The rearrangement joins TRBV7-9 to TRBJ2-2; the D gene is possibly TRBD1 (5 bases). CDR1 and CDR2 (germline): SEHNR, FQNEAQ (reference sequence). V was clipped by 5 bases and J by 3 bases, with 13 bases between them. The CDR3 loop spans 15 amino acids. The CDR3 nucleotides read TGTGCCAGCAGCCCCCGTGGCAGGGACACCGGGGAGCTGTTTTTT. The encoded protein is CASSPRGRDTGELFF. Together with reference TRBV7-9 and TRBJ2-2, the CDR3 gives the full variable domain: DTGVSQNPRHKITKRGQNVTFRCDPISEHNRLYWYRQTLGQGPEFLTYFQNEAQLEKSRLLSDRFSAERPKGSFSTLEIQRTEQGDSAMYLCASSPRGRDTGELFFGEGSRLTVL.

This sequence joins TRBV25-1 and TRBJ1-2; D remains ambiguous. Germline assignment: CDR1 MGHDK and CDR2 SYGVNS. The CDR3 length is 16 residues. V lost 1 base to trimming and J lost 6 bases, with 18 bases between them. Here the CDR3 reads CASSESGLPPPNGYTF. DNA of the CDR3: TGTGCCAGCAGTGAATCCGGTCTGCCCCCACCAAATGGCTACACCTTC.

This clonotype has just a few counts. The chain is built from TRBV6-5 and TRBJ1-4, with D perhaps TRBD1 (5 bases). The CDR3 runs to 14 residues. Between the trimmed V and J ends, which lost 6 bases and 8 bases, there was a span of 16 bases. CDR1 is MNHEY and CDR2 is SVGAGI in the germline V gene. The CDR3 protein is CASRSSRGKEKLFF. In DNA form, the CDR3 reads TGTGCCAGCAGATCCTCTAGGGGAAAAGAAAAACTGTTTTTT.

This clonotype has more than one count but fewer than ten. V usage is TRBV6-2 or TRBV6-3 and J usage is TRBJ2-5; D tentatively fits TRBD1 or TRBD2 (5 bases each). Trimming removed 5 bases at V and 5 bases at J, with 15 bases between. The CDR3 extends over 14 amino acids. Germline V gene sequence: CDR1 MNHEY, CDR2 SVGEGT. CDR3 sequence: CASSNRDPKETQYF. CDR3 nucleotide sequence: TGTGCCAGCAGTAACCGGGACCCGAAGGAGACCCAGTACTTC.

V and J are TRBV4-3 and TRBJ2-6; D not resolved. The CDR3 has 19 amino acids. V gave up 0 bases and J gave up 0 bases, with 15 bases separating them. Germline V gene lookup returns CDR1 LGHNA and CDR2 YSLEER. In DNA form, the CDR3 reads TGCGCCAGCAGCCAAGATAAAGGGTATGGCAGCTCTGGGGCCAACGTCCTGACTTTC. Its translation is CASSQDKGYGSSGANVLTF.

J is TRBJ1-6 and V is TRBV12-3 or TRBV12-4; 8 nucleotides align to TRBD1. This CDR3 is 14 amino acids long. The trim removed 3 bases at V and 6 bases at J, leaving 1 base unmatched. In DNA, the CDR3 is TGTGCCAGCAGTTTTCAGGGGGCTAATTCACCCCTCCACTTT. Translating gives CASSFQGANSPLHF.

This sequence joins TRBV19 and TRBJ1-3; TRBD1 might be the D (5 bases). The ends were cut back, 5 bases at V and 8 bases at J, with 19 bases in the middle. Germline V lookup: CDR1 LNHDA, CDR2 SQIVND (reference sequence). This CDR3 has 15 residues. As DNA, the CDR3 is TGTGCCAGTAGTCCCTCTTTACAGGCCGGGGACACCATATATTTT. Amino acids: CASSPSLQAGDTIYF.

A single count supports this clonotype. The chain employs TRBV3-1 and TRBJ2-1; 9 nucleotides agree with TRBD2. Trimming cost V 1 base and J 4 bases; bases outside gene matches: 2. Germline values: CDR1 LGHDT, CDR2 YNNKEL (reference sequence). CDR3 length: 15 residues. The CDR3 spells CASSQGAGGYNEQFF. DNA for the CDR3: TGTGCCAGCAGCCAAGGAGCGGGGGGATACAATGAGCAGTTCTTC.

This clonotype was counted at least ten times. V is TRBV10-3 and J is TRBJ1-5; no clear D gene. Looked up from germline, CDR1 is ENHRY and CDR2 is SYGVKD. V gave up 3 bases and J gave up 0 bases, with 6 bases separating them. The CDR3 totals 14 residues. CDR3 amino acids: CAISETHSNQPQHF. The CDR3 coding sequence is TGTGCCATCAGTGAAACCCATAGCAATCAGCCCCAGCATTTT.

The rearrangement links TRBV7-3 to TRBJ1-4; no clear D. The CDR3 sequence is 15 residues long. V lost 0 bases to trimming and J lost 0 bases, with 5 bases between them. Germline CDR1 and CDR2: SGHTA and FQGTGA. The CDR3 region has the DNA TGTGCCAGCAGCTTAACGGCTGCAACTAATGAAAAACTGTTTTTT. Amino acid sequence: CASSLTAATNEKLFF.

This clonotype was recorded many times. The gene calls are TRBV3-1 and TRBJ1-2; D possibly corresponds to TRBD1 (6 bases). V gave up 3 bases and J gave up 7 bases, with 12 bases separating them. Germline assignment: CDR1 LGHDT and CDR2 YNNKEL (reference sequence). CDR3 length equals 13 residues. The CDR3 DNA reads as TGTGCCAGCAGCCACAACAGGGTGGCTGGCTACACCTTC. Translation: CASSHNRVAGYTF.

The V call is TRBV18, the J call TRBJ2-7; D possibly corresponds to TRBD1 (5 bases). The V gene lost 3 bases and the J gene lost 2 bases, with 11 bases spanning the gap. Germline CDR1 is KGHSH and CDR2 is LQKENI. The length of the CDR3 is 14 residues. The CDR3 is CASSPAGLAYEQYV. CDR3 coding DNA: TGTGCCAGCTCACCTGCAGGGCTCGCCTACGAGCAGTACGTC.

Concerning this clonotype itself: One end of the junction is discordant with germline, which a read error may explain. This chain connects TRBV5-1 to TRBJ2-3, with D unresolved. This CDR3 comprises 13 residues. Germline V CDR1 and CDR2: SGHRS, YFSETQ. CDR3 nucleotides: TGCGCCATCAGCTTGGATCCCGGGGATACGCAGTATTTT. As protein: CAISLDPGDTQYF.

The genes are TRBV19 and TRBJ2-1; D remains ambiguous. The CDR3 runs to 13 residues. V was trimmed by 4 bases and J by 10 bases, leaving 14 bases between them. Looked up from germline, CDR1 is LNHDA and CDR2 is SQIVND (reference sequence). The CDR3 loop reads CASSTDGSWEQFF. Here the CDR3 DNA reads TGTGCCAGTAGTACGGACGGCTCCTGGGAGCAGTTCTTC.

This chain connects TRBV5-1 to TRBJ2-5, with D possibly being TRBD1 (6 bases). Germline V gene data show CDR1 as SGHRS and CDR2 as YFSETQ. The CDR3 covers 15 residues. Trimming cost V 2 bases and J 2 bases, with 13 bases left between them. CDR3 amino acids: CASSLILGGQETQYF. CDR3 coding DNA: TGCGCCAGCAGCTTAATATTAGGGGGACAAGAGACCCAGTACTTC.

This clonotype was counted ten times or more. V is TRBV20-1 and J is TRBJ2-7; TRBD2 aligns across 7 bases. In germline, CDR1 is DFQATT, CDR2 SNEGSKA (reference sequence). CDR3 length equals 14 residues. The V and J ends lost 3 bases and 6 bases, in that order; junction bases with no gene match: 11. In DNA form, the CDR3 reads TGCAGTGCTAGTTCGAGCGGGGTCCTGGCCGAGCAGTACTTC. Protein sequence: CSASSSGVLAEQYF.

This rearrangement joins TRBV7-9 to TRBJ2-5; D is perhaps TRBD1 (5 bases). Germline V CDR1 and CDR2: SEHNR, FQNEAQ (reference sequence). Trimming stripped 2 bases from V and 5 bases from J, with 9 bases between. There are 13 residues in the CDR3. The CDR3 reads CASSLSQGETQYF. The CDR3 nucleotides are TGTGCCAGCAGCTTAAGTCAGGGTGAGACCCAGTACTTC.

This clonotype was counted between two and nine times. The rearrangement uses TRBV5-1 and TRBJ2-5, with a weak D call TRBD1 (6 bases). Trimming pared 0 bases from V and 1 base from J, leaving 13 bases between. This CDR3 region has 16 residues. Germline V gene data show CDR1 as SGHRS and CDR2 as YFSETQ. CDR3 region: CASSLVPGHPQETQYF. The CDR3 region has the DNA TGCGCCAGCAGCTTGGTCCCGGGACACCCCCAAGAGACCCAGTACTTC.

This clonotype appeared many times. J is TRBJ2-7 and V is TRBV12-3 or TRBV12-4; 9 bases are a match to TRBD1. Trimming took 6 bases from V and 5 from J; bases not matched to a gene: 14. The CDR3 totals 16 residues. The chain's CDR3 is CASSGTGSRSSDEQYF. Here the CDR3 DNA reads TGTGCCAGCAGCGGGACAGGGTCTCGATCGAGCGACGAGCAGTACTTC.

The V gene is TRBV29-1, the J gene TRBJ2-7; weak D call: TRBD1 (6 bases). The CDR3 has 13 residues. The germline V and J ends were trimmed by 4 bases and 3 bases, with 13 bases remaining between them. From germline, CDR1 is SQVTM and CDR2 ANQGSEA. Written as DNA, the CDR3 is TGCAGCGTTGGCAGGGACAAATACTACGAGCAGTACTTC. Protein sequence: CSVGRDKYYEQYF.

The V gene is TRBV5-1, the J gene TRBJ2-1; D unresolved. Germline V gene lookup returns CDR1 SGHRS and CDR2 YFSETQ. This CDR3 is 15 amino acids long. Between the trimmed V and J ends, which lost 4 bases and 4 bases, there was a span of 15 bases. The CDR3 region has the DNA TGCGCCAGCAGCCCCGGAACGGCCCTATACAATGAGCAGTTCTTC. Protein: CASSPGTALYNEQFF.

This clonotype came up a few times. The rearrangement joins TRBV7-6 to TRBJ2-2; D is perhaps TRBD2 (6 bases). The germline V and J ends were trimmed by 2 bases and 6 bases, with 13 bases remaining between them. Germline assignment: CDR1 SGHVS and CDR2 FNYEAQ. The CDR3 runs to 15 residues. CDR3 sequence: CASSLSGTPPGELFF. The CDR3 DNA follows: TGTGCCAGCAGCTTATCCGGGACTCCCCCCGGGGAGCTGTTTTTT. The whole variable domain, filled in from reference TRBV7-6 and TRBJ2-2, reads GAGVSQSPRYKVTKRGQDVALRCDPISGHVSLYWYRQALGQGPEFLTYFNYEAQQDKSGLPNDRFSAERPEGSISTLTIQRTEQRDSAMYRCASSLSGTPPGELFFGEGSRLTVL.

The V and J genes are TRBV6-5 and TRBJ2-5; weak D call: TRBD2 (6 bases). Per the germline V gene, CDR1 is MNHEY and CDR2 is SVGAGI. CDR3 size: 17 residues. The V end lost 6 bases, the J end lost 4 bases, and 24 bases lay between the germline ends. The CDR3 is CASRTQPGRGRGETQYF. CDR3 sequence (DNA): TGTGCCAGCAGAACACAGCCGGGGCGGGGACGCGGAGAGACCCAGTACTTC.

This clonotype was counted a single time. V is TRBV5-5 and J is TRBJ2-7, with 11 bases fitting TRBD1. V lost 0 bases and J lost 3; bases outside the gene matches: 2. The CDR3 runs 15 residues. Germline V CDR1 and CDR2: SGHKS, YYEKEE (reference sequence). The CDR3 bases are TGTGCCAGCAGCTTGGGGACAGGGGGCAACTACGAGCAGTACTTC. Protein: CASSLGTGGNYEQYF.

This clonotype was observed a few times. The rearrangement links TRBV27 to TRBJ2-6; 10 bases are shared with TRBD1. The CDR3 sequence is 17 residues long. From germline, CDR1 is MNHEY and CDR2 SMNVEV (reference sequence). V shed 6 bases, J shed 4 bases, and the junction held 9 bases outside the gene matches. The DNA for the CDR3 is TGTGCCAGCAGAGCCGGGACAGGGGTTTCCGGGGCCAACGTCCTGACTTTC. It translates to CASRAGTGVSGANVLTF.

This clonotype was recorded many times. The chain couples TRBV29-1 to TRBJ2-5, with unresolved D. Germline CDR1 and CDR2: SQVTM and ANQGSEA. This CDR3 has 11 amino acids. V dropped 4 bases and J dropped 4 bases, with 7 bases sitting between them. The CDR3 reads CSVGQVETQYF. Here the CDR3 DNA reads TGCAGCGTTGGCCAGGTAGAGACCCAGTACTTC. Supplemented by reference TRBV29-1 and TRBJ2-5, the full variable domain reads SAVISQKPSRDICQRGTSLTIQCQVDSQVTMMFWYRQQPGQSLTLIATANQGSEATYESGFVIDKFPISRPNLTFSTLTVSNMSPEDSSIYLCSVGQVETQYFGPGTRLLVL.

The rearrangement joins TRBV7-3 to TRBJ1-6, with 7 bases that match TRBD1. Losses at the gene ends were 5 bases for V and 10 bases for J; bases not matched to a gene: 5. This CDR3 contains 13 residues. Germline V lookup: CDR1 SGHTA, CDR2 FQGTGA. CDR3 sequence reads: CASSAHRGSPLHF. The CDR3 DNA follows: TGTGCCAGCAGCGCCCACAGGGGCTCACCCCTCCACTTT.

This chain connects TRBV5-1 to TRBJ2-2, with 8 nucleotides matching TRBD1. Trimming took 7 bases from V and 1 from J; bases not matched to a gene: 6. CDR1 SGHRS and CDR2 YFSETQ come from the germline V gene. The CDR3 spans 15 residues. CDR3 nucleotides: TGCGCCAGCGGAGAAGGGACAGGGAACACCGGGGAGCTGTTTTTT. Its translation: CASGEGTGNTGELFF. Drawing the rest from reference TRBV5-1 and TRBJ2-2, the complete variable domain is KAGVTQTPRYLIKTRGQQVTLSCSPISGHRSVSWYQQTPGQGLQFLFEYFSETQRNKGNFPGRFSGRQFSNSRSEMNVSTLELGDSALYLCASGEGTGNTGELFFGEGSRLTVL.

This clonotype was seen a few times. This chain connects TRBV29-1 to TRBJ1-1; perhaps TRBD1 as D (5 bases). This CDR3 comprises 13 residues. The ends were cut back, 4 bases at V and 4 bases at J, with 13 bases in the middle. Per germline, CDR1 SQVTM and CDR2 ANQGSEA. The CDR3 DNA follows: TGCAGCGTTGCACCCGACAGTCTCACTGAAGCTTTCTTT. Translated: CSVAPDSLTEAFF.

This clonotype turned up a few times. CDR3 bases: TGTGCCAGCAGCTTGGGGGGGGCGATACCCACGCAGTATTTT. This sequence encodes CASSLGGAIPTQYF. This chain joins TRBV5-4 and TRBJ2-3; D could derive from TRBD1 or TRBD2 (6 bases each). Germline V CDR1 and CDR2: SGHNT, YYREEE (reference sequence). The CDR3 runs to 14 residues. Between the trimmed V and J ends, which lost 0 bases and 9 bases, there was a span of 14 bases.